The clone carrying this TCR beta chain was seen at least ten times. The antigen remains undetermined. RNA transcripts were the source from which TCR beta CDR3 regions were amplified. A first-round RT-PCR used HTBI primers, followed by a second-round multiplex PCR. Via MiXCR, TCRdb re-called the multiplex PCR reads, giving one row per CDR3 protein. Seen here are around 600,000 distinct CDR3 sequences, 35% to 45% observed once, and the top ten hold 3% to 4%. This entry comes from a study of Graves' ophthalmopathy and Graves' hyperthyroidism. General study findings and limits: Most expanded clonotypes from thyroid (those above 0.001 frequency) were also found in blood.

V lost 3 bases, J lost 3 bases, and 12 bases lay in between. The CDR3 runs to 15 residues. Germline-derived CDR1 and CDR2 are SGHRS and YFSETQ. The PBMCs had their origin in roughly 9.8 ml of fresh peripheral blood. The TCR originated in an adult man with Graves' ophthalmopathy. The V call is TRBV5-1, the J call TRBJ1-4; D is perhaps TRBD1 (5 bases). The sequenced sample was peripheral blood. CDR3 region: CASSSVFRANEKLFF. In DNA form, the CDR3 reads TGCGCCAGCAGCTCCGTCTTCAGGGCTAATGAAAAACTGTTTTTT. The full variable domain, in which reference TRBV5-1 and TRBJ1-4 provide the parts outside the CDR3, is KAGVTQTPRYLIKTRGQQVTLSCSPISGHRSVSWYQQTPGQGLQFLFEYFSETQRNKGNFPGRFSGRQFSNSRSEMNVSTLELGDSALYLCASSSVFRANEKLFFGSGTQLSVL.